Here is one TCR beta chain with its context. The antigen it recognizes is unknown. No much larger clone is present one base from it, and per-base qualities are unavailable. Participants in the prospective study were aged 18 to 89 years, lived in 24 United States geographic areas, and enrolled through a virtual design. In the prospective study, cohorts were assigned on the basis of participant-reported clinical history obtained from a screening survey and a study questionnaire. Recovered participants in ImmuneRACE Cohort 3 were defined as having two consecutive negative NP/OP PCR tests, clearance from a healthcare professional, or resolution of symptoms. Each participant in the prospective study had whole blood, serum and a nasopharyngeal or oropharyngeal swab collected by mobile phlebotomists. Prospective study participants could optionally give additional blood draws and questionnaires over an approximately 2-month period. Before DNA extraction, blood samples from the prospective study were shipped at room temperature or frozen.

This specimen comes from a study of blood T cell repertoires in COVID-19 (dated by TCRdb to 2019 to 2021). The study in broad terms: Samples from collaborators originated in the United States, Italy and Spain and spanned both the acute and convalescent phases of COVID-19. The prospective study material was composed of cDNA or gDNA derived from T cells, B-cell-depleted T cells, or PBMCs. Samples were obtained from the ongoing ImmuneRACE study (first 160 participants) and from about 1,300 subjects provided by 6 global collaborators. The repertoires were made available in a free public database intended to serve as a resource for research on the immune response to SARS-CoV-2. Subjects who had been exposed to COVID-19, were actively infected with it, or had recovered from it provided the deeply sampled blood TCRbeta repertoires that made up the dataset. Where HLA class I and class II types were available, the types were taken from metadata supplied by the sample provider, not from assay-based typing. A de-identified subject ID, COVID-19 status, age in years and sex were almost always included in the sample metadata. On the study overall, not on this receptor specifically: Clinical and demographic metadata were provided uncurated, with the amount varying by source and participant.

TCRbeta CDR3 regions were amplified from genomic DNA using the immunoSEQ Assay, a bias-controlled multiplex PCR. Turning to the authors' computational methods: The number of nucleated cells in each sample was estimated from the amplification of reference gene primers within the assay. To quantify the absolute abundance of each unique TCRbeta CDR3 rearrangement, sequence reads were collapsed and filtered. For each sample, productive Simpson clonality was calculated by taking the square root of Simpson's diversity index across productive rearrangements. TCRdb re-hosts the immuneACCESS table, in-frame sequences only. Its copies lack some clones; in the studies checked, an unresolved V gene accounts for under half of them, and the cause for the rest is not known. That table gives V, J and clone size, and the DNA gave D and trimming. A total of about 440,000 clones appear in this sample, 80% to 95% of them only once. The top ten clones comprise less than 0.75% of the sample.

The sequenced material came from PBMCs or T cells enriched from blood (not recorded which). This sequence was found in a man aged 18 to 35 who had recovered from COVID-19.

The CDR3 protein: CASEGLSRNTEAFF. The DNA is as follows: TGTGCCTCCGAGGGACTATCGAGGAACACTGAAGCTTTCTTT. This chain joins TRBV2 to TRBJ1-1; a tentative D call is TRBD1 (5 bases match). The germline V gene sets CDR1 to SNHLY and CDR2 to FYNNEI. There are 14 amino acids in the CDR3, from cysteine to phenylalanine inclusive. CDR3 DNA is the only sequence kept; it has 42 bases, read in frame from the first base. V loses 11 bases, J loses 1 base, and the germline ends lie 17 bases apart.